This TCR beta chain was identified in a study of a mutant IDH1 vaccine in newly diagnosed glioma. In germline, CDR1 is SQVTM, CDR2 ANQGSEA. CDR3 size: 13 residues. J gave up 7 bases and V 5 bases, and 5 bases lay outside the gene matches. As for time point: week 5, during vaccination. Vaccine doses each comprised 300 ug of mutant IDH1 20-mer peptide, with topical imiquimod. Using immunoSEQ multiplex PCR, the repertoire was profiled, and TCRdb retains in-frame clones only, with some absent. The table shows around 50,000 clones, with about 77% occurring only once. As for this clone: Its antigen is still unknown.

The TCR sequence derives from a man aged 45-65 years with glioma. The chain employs TRBV29-1 and TRBJ2-1; 10 bases are a match to TRBD2. Sequenced material: PBMCs, taken from a glioma patient whose treatment included an IDH1 peptide vaccine. The CDR3: CSVQRGGINEQFF. The CDR3 nucleotides read TGCAGCGTTCAGCGGGGGGGCATAAATGAGCAGTTCTTC.